These 10 T cell receptor beta chains were sequenced from one sample in a study of T-cell reconstitution after alpha-beta-depleted transplantation in children. Unique molecular identifiers were incorporated into the prepared TCRbeta library. TCRdb reanalysed the PCR reads using MiXCR and keeps one entry per CDR3 protein. The table includes 150,000 to 200,000 distinct CDR3 sequences, 5% to 6.5% detected once. The specimen was PBMCs, collected before TCRalphabeta/CD19-depleted stem cell transplant. These receptor sequences come from a girl less than two years old with combined immunodeficiency, due to receive a stem cell transplant.

The chain combines TRBV29-1 with TRBJ2-3, with 7 bases aligning to TRBD1. V gave up 5 bases and J gave up 1 base; unmatched junction bases: 9. Germline V CDR1 and CDR2: SQVTM, ANQGSEA. The CDR3 contains 15 residues. The CDR3 bases are TGCAGCGTTCTACCCGGGACAGACGGCACAGATACGCAGTATTTT. As protein: CSVLPGTDGTDTQYF.

Details on this clonotype: A much larger clone lies one base from this, so it may be a read error. The V gene is TRBV28, the J gene TRBJ2-3; TRBD1 might be the D (5 bases). Germline V CDR1 and CDR2: MDHEN, SYDVKM. CDR3 size: 11 residues. The DNA for the CDR3 is TGTGACAGCAGCCAGGGAAGAACGCAGTATTTT. Translating gives CDSSQGRTQYF.

This clonotype was seen at least ten times. This sequence joins TRBV7-2 and TRBJ2-1; 8 nucleotides match TRBD2. Trimming took 3 bases from V and 2 from J; bases not matched to a gene: 3. CDR3 length: 15 amino acids. The germline gives CDR1 SGHTA, CDR2 FQGNSA. For the CDR3, the DNA is TGTGCCAGCAGCTTTGTACTAGCGGCCTACAATGAGCAGTTCTTC. This gives the protein CASSFVLAAYNEQFF.

On this clonotype: Just one base apart from a much larger clone, this may be a read error. The gene calls are TRBV29-1 and TRBJ1-1, with D perhaps TRBD1 (6 bases). Germline V CDR1 and CDR2: SQVTM, ANQGSEA. The length of the CDR3 is 9 residues. CDR3 coding DNA: TGCAGTGTGGACAGTAAAGCTTTCTTT. Its protein is CSVDSKAFF.

This clonotype was observed many times. The chain has TRBV4-2 and TRBJ1-6, with TRBD1 matching 7 bases. The junction had 10 bases not matched to a gene; V was cut back by 3 bases and J by 8 bases. The CDR3 is made up of 16 amino acids. CDR1 LGHNA and CDR2 YNFKEQ come from the germline V gene. The CDR3 sequence is CASSHPLKGADSPLHF. The CDR3 nucleotides are TGTGCCAGCAGCCATCCCCTGAAGGGGGCGGATTCACCCCTCCACTTT.

This clonotype has at least ten counts. V is TRBV6-5 and J is TRBJ2-7, with D possibly matching TRBD1 (6 bases). Germline V gene sequence: CDR1 MNHEY, CDR2 SVGAGI. Trimming took 5 bases from V and 5 from J, leaving 13 bases between them. The length of the CDR3 is 13 residues. CDR3 nucleotides: TGTGCCAGCAGTCCACAGGGTACCGACGAGCAGTACTTC. Translating gives CASSPQGTDEQYF.

In this sample, this clonotype turned up many times. The rearrangement links TRBV18 to TRBJ2-2; D is unresolved. The CDR3 has 15 residues. The V end was cut by 3 bases, the J end by 0 bases, with 8 bases between. Germline assignment: CDR1 KGHSH and CDR2 LQKENI. As DNA, the CDR3 is TGTGCCAGCTCACCTAGGACGTCGAACACCGGGGAGCTGTTTTTT. Its translation: CASSPRTSNTGELFF.

The rearrangement uses TRBV20-1 and TRBJ2-7, with TRBD2 matching over 13 bases. Germline V gene data show CDR1 as DFQATT and CDR2 as SNEGSKA (reference sequence). The CDR3 runs to 16 residues. Trimming cost V 6 bases and J 1 base; bases outside gene matches: 9. The DNA for the CDR3 is TGCAGTGCGTTCGGGACTAGCGGGGAGAGGTCCTACGAGCAGTACTTC. Its translation: CSAFGTSGERSYEQYF.

The sample holds many counts of this clonotype. The V and J genes are TRBV5-1 and TRBJ2-1; 9 nucleotides agree with TRBD2. Germline CDR1 SGHRS, CDR2 YFSETQ. CDR3 length: 16 residues. The J segment lost 4 bases and the V segment lost 5 bases, leaving 10 bases of the junction unmatched. CDR3 nucleotide sequence: TGCGCCAGCAGGCCCTTTACGACTAGCGGTTACAATGAGCAGTTCTTC. Its protein product is CASRPFTTSGYNEQFF. Filled out from reference TRBV5-1 and TRBJ2-1, the complete variable domain reads KAGVTQTPRYLIKTRGQQVTLSCSPISGHRSVSWYQQTPGQGLQFLFEYFSETQRNKGNFPGRFSGRQFSNSRSEMNVSTLELGDSALYLCASRPFTTSGYNEQFFGPGTRLTVL.

The genes are TRBV20-1 and TRBJ2-1; 10 positions match TRBD2. The germline gives CDR1 DFQATT, CDR2 SNEGSKA (reference sequence). This CDR3 comprises 16 residues. After removal of 0 bases from V and 8 bases from J, the junction contained 10 bases not matched to a gene. CDR3 residues: CSARDFLAGVGDEQFF. CDR3 in DNA: TGCAGTGCTAGAGACTTTCTAGCGGGAGTAGGCGATGAGCAGTTCTTC.